The 3 T cell receptor beta chains below come from one sample, sequenced in a study of blood T cell repertoires in COVID-19. Profiling relied on immunoSEQ multiplex PCR, and the TCRdb table lists in-frame clones only, not all of them. The sample comprises 95,000 to 100,000 clones, approximately 81% of which are singletons, and 1.5% to 2% rests with the top ten. Sequencing was carried out using peripheral blood. The origin of the receptors is a woman in her 70s with active or convalescent COVID-19.

This clone was counted a single time. The genes are TRBV3-1 (or the pseudogene TRBV3-2) and TRBJ1-5; no firm D call. V lost 0 bases to trimming and J lost 2 bases, with 5 bases between them. CDR3 length equals 14 residues. The germline CDR1 and CDR2 sequences are LGHDT and YNNKEL (reference sequence). CDR3 loop: CASSQDRGNQPQHF. Written as DNA, the CDR3 is TGTGCCAGCAGCCAAGATCGTGGCAATCAGCCCCAGCATTTT.

This clone was seen just once. The gene calls are TRBV5-4 and TRBJ2-7; 10 nucleotides line up with TRBD2. V trimming: 4 bases; J trimming: 2 bases; junction bases outside the gene matches: 3. CDR3 length: 14 residues. Looked up from germline, CDR1 is SGHNT and CDR2 is YYREEE (reference sequence). This chain's CDR3 is CASSRTSGAYEQYF. The CDR3 nucleotides read TGTGCCAGCAGCAGAACTAGCGGGGCCTACGAGCAGTACTTC.

The V gene is TRBV24-1, the J gene TRBJ1-1, with 9 bases matching TRBD1. CDR1 KGHDR and CDR2 SFDVKD come from the germline V gene. V shed 1 base and J 9 bases; nucleotides not matched to a gene: 2. The CDR3 sequence is 13 residues long. Here the CDR3 DNA reads TGTGCCACCAGTGATTTACAGGGGGCGAAAGCTTTCTTT. It yields the protein CATSDLQGAKAFF.